This TCR beta chain was observed in a study of CDR3 diversity in severe acne. A single record per CDR3 protein comes from TCRdb applying MiXCR to the PCR reads. The table lists tens of thousands of distinct CDR3 sequences, around 54% of them singletons. This clonotype was observed at least ten times. This CDR3 comprises 15 residues. Trimming took 6 bases from V and 0 from J; bases not matched to a gene: 4. In germline, CDR1 is MDHEN, CDR2 SYDVKM. The source material was blood. The genes are TRBV28 and TRBJ1-2; the match to TRBD1 covers 10 bases. This clonotype was obtained from a male donor with severe acne vulgaris. The CDR3 nucleotides read TGTGCCAGCAGACGACAGGGGGCTTCTAACTATGGCTACACCTTC. Its protein product is CASRRQGASNYGYTF.